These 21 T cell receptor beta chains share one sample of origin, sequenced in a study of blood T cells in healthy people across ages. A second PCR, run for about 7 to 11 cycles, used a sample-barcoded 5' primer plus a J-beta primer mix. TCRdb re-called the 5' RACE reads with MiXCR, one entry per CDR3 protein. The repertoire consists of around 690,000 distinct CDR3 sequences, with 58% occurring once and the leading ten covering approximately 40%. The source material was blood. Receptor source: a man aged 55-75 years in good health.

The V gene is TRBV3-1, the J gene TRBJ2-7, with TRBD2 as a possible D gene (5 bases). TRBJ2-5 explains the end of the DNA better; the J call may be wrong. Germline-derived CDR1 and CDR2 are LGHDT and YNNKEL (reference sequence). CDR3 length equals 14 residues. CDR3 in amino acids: CASSQAAPGETQYF. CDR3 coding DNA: TGTGCCAGCAGCCAGGCGGCACCGGGGGAGACCCAGTACTTC.

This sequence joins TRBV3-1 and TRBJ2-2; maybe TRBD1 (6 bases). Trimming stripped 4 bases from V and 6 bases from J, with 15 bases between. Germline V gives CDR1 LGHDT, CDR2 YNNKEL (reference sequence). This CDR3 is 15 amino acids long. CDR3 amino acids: CASSLVGAAPGELFF. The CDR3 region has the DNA TGTGCCAGCAGCCTCGTGGGGGCGGCACCCGGGGAGCTGTTTTTT.

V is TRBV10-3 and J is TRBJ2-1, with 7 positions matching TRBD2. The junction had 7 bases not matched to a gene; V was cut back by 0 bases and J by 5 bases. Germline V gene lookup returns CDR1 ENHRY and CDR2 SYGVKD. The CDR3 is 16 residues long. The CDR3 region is CAISESGGTGDNEQFF. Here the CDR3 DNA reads TGTGCCATCAGTGAGTCGGGGGGGACTGGGGACAATGAGCAGTTCTTC.

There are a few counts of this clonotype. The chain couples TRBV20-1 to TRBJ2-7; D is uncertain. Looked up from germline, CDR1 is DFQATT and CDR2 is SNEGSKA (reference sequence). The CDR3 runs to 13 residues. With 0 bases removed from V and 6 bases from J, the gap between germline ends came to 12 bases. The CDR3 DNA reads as TGCAGTGCTAGAGATGTGGCTATCCGCGAGCAGTACTTC. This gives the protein CSARDVAIREQYF.

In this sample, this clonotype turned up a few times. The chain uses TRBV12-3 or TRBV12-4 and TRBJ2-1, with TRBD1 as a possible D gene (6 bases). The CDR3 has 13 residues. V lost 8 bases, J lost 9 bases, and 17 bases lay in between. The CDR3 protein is CASSRQGYGEQFF. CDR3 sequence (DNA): TGTGCCAGCTCCCGGCAGGGGTATGGTGAGCAGTTCTTC.

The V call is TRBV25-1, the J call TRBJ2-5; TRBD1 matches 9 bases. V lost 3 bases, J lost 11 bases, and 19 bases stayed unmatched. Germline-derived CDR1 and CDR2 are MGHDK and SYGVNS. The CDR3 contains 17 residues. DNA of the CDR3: TGTGCCAGCAGTGACGGGACAGGGTTTCCCCCTTACAATGAGCAGTACTTC. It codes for CASSDGTGFPPYNEQYF.

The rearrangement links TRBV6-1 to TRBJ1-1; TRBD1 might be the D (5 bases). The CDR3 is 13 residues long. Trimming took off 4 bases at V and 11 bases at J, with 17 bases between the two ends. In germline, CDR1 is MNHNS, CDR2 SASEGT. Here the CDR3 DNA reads TGTGCCAGCAGTGCGCTTGGAGGGGATCAGGCTTTCTTT. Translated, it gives CASSALGGDQAFF.

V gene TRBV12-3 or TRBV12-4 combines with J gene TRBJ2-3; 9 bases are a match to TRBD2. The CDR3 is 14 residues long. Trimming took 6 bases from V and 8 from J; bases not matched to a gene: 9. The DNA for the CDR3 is TGTGCCAGCAGGGCAGCGGGGGGAGTAGGTACGCAGTATTTT. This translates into CASRAAGGVGTQYF.

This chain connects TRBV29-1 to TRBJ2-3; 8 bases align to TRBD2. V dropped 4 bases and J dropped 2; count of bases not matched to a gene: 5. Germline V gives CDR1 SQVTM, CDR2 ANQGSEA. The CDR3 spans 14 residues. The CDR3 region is CSVAAGAPTDTQYF. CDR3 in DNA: TGCAGCGTTGCAGCGGGGGCCCCCACAGATACGCAGTATTTT.

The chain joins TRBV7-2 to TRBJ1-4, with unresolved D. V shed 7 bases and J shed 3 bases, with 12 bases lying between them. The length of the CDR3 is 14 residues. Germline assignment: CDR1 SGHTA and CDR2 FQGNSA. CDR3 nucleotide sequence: TGTGCCAGCACCTTTCCCAACTCTAATGAAAAACTGTTTTTT. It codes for CASTFPNSNEKLFF.

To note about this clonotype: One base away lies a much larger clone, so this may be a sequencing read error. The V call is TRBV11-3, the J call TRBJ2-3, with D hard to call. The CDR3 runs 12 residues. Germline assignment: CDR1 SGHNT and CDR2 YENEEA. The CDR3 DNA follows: TGTGCCGGCAGCTTAGTAACAGATACGCAGTATTTT. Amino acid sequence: CAGSLVTDTQYF.

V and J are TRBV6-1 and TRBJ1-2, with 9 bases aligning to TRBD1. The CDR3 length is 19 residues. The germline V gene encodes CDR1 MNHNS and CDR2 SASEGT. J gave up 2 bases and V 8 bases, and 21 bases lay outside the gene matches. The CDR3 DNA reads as TGTGCCAGCGCCAGGATTCCCCGGACAGGGGCGGACGAGAACTATGGCTACACCTTC. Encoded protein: CASARIPRTGADENYGYTF.

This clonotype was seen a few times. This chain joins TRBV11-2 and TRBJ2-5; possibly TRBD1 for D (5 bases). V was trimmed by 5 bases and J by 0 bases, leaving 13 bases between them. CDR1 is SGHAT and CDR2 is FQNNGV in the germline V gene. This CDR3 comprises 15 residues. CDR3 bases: TGTGCCAGCAGCCCCCCCGGACACGACCAAGAGACCCAGTACTTC. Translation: CASSPPGHDQETQYF.

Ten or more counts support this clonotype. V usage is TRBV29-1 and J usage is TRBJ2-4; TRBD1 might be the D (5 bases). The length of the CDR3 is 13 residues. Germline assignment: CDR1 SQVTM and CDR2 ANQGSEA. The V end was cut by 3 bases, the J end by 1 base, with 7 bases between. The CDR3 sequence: CSVDAGAKNIQYF. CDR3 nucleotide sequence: TGCAGCGTTGACGCAGGGGCCAAAAACATTCAGTACTTC.

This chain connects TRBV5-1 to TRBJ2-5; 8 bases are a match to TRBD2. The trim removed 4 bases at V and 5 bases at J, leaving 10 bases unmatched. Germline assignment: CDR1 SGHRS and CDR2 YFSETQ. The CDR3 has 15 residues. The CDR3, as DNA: TGCGCCAGCAGCGACGGACTAGCTACGGGGGAGACCCAGTACTTC. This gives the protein CASSDGLATGETQYF.

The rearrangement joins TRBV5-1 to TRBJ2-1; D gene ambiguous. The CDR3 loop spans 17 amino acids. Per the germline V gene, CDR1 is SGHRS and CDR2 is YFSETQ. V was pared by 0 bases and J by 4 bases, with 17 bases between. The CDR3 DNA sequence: TGCGCCAGCAGCTTGGACCATCTAAGCACCGGTTACAATGAGCAGTTCTTC. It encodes CASSLDHLSTGYNEQFF.

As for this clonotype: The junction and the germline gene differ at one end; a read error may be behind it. The DNA for the CDR3 is TGTGCCAGCAAATGGGCAGGGGGCAGGTCAGATGCGCAGTATTTT. This encodes CASKWAGGRSDAQYF. The V and J genes are TRBV12-3 or TRBV12-4 and TRBJ2-3, with 8 bases that match TRBD1. The CDR3 consists of 15 residues.

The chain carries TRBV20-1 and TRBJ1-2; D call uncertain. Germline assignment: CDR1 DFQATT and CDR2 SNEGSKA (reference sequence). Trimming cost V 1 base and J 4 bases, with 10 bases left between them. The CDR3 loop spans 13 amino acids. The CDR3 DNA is TGCAGTGCTAGAGCGGGGATCGTCTATGGCTACACCTTC. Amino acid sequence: CSARAGIVYGYTF.

The CDR3 sequence is CASSPTGGGGYGYTF. CDR3 sequence (DNA): TGCGCCAGCAGCCCTACAGGGGGCGGGGGCTATGGCTACACCTTC. V and J are TRBV5-1 and TRBJ1-2, with TRBD1 matching 9 bases. Germline V gives CDR1 SGHRS, CDR2 YFSETQ. The junction had 8 bases not matched to a gene; V was cut back by 4 bases and J by 4 bases. The CDR3 is 15 amino acids.

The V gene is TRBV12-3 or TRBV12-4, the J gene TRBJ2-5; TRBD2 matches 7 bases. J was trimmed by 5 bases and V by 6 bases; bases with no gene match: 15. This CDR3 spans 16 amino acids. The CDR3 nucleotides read TGTGCCAGCAGCCCCCGCCTCGGGCGGGAGTATGAGACCCAGTACTTC. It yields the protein CASSPRLGREYETQYF.

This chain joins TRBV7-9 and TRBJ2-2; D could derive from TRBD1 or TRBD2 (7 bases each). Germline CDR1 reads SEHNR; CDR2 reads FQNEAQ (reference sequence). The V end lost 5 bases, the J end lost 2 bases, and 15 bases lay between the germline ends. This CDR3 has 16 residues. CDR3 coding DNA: TGTGCCAGCAGCCAAGCGGGACAGATAAACACCGGGGAGCTGTTTTTT. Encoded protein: CASSQAGQINTGELFF.